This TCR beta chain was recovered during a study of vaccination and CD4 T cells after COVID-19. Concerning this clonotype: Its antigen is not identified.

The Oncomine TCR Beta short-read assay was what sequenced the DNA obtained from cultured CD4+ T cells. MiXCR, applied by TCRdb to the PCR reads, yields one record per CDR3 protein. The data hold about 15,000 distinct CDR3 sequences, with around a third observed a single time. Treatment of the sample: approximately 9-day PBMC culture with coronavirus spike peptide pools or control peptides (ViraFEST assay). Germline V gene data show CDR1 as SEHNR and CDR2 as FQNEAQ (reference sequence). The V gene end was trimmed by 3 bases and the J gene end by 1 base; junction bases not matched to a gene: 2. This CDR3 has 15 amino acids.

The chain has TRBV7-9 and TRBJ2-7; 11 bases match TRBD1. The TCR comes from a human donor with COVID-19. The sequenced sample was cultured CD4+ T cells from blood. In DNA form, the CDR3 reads TGTGCCAGCAGCTTGGGGACAGGGGGATCCTACGAGCAGTACTTC. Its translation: CASSLGTGGSYEQYF.